A single sample is the source of the 30 T cell receptor beta chains below, sequenced in a study of shared clonotypes between healthy human individuals. Libraries were prepared by immunoSEQ multiplex PCR; TCRdb keeps only in-frame clonotypes and omits some of them. This table has hundreds of thousands of clones, 95% to 98% appearing once. Naive CD8 cells lacked CD45RO and underwent positive selection for CCR7, leaving out terminally differentiated effector memory CD45RA+ cells. The source material was naive CD8+ T cells sorted from blood. The receptors stem from a man aged 25 to 45 in good health.

The chain carries TRBV6-4 and TRBJ2-7; D is uncertain. Trimming pared 3 bases from V and 4 bases from J, leaving 10 bases between. Germline loops: CDR1 MRHNA, CDR2 SNTAGT. The CDR3 loop spans 13 amino acids. For the CDR3, the DNA is TGTGCCAGCAGTGAAGGCGTCAAATACGAGCAGTACTTC. Protein sequence: CASSEGVKYEQYF.

The chain couples TRBV6-5 to TRBJ2-4; D may match TRBD1 or TRBD2 (6 bases each). With 5 bases removed from V and 15 bases from J, the gap between germline ends came to 14 bases. This CDR3 region has 11 residues. Germline-derived CDR1 and CDR2 are MNHEY and SVGAGI. The CDR3 sequence: CASSNGGHRYF. CDR3 coding DNA: TGTGCCAGCAGTAACGGGGGACACCGGTACTTC.

The sample holds a few counts of this clone. The gene calls are TRBV2 and TRBJ2-7; 14 nucleotides line up with TRBD2. The V gene end was trimmed by 6 bases and the J gene end by 1 base; junction bases not matched to a gene: 5. The germline V gene encodes CDR1 SNHLY and CDR2 FYNNEI. There are 16 residues in the CDR3. The CDR3 nucleotides read TGTGCCAGCAGCAGGGGACTAGCGGGAGAGTCCTACGAGCAGTACTTC. Its protein product is CASSRGLAGESYEQYF.

This chain joins TRBV7-8 and TRBJ1-2; TRBD1 matches at 7 bases. This CDR3 comprises 17 residues. The trim removed 5 bases at V and 4 bases at J, leaving 16 bases unmatched. The germline CDR1 and CDR2 sequences are SGHVS and FQNEAQ. The CDR3 is CASSPRDPRQGPYGYTF. The CDR3 region has the DNA TGTGCCAGCAGCCCTAGAGACCCCAGACAGGGCCCCTATGGCTACACCTTC.

V is TRBV4-3 and J is TRBJ2-1; no definite D call. CDR1 and CDR2 (germline): LGHNA, YSLEER. This CDR3 has 16 amino acids. Trimming removed 4 bases at V and 7 bases at J, with 20 bases between. CDR3 in amino acids: CASSPYYYPTGNEQFF. The CDR3 DNA follows: TGCGCCAGCAGCCCCTATTACTACCCGACCGGGAATGAGCAGTTCTTC.

The chain carries TRBV7-6 and TRBJ2-7; a weak D match, TRBD1 (5 bases). Germline V gene data show CDR1 as SGHVS and CDR2 as FNYEAQ. This CDR3 has 12 amino acids. The V gene lost 5 bases and the J gene lost 3 bases, with 8 bases spanning the gap. DNA of the CDR3: TGTGCCAGCAGCCCTACAGGCTACGAGCAGTACTTC. Amino acids: CASSPTGYEQYF.

The rearrangement uses TRBV29-1 and TRBJ2-2, with D maybe TRBD1 (6 bases). CDR1 and CDR2 (germline): SQVTM, ANQGSEA. The CDR3 runs 14 residues. V was clipped by 1 base and J by 6 bases, with 12 bases between them. This CDR3 is CSVEVGQGSGELFF. In nucleotides, the CDR3 is TGCAGCGTTGAAGTCGGGCAGGGGTCCGGGGAGCTGTTTTTT.

The rearrangement links TRBV7-8 to TRBJ2-3; 14 bases agree with TRBD2. The V gene end was trimmed by 5 bases and the J gene end by 5 bases; junction bases not matched to a gene: 6. This CDR3 contains 16 residues. The germline gives CDR1 SGHVS, CDR2 FQNEAQ. The CDR3 region is CASSGGLAGVIDTQYF. The CDR3 bases are TGTGCCAGCAGCGGGGGACTAGCGGGAGTTATAGATACGCAGTATTTT. Complete variable domain (other parts from reference TRBV7-8 and TRBJ2-3): GAGVSQSPRYKVAKRGQDVALRCDPISGHVSLFWYQQALGQGPEFLTYFQNEAQLDKSGLPSDRFFAERPEGSVSTLKIQRTQQEDSAVYLCASSGGLAGVIDTQYFGPGTRLTVL.

This chain connects TRBV5-1 to TRBJ2-1, with a weak D call TRBD2 (6 bases). Per the germline V gene, CDR1 is SGHRS and CDR2 is YFSETQ. This CDR3 is 18 amino acids long. V was trimmed by 6 bases and J by 5 bases, leaving 27 bases between them. The CDR3 spells CASNLPPPRRDFNNEQFF. The CDR3 nucleotides read TGCGCCAGCAATCTACCACCCCCGCGGAGGGACTTTAACAATGAGCAGTTCTTC.

V gene TRBV5-6 combines with J gene TRBJ1-1; 10 nucleotides match TRBD1. This CDR3 region has 15 residues. After removal of 5 bases from V and 6 bases from J, the junction contained 10 bases not matched to a gene. Germline CDR1 reads SGHDT; CDR2 reads YYEEEE. CDR3 bases: TGTGCCAGCAGTTTCCCCTCGGGACAGGGGCCTGAAGCTTTCTTT. Translation: CASSFPSGQGPEAFF.

V usage is TRBV7-9 and J usage is TRBJ2-7; D remains unclear. The ends were cut back, 5 bases at V and 3 bases at J, with 2 bases in the middle. CDR3 length: 10 residues. CDR1 SEHNR and CDR2 FQNEAQ come from the germline V gene (reference sequence). CDR3 region: CASSDYEQYF. Written as DNA, the CDR3 is TGTGCCAGCAGCGACTACGAGCAGTACTTC.

The chain joins TRBV27 to TRBJ2-7, with a possible D match to TRBD2 (5 bases). V dropped 3 bases and J dropped 5 bases, with 17 bases sitting between them. In germline, CDR1 is MNHEY, CDR2 SMNVEV (reference sequence). The CDR3 loop spans 15 amino acids. CDR3 nucleotides: TGTGCCAGCAGTTTTATGGGAGCTGCCCTTAACGAGCAGTACTTC. The encoded protein is CASSFMGAALNEQYF.

This clone was recorded only once. V is TRBV4-1 and J is TRBJ2-6; 10 nucleotides line up with TRBD2. Germline-derived CDR1 and CDR2 are MGHRA and YSYEKL. The V and J ends lost 2 bases and 3 bases, in that order; junction bases with no gene match: 4. This CDR3 comprises 17 residues. For the CDR3, the DNA is TGCGCCAGCAGCCAACCGGGACTAGCGATTGGGGCCAACGTCCTGACTTTC. Amino acid sequence: CASSQPGLAIGANVLTF.

The rearrangement joins TRBV15 to TRBJ1-2; 9 nucleotides agree with TRBD1. In germline, CDR1 is LNHNV, CDR2 YYDKDF (reference sequence). The CDR3 spans 16 residues. The ends lost 0 bases at V and 7 bases at J; junction bases unmatched: 9. The CDR3 spells CATSRDSLTGGTGYTF. The CDR3 DNA reads TGTGCCACCAGCAGAGATTCGCTGACAGGGGGGACTGGCTACACCTTC. The full variable domain, its missing parts supplied by reference TRBV15 and TRBJ1-2, is DAMVIQNPRYQVTQFGKPVTLSCSQTLNHNVMYWYQQKSSQAPKLLFHYYDKDFNNEADTPDNFQSRRPNTSFCFLDIRSPGLGDTAMYLCATSRDSLTGGTGYTFGSGTRLTVV.

The V gene is TRBV9, the J gene TRBJ1-3; D is perhaps TRBD1 (6 bases). CDR1 and CDR2 (germline): SGDLS, YYNGEE. Trimming stripped 0 bases from V and 4 bases from J, with 14 bases between. The CDR3 is 16 amino acids. CDR3 in amino acids: CASSVERGTSGNTIYF. Written as DNA, the CDR3 is TGTGCCAGCAGCGTAGAGAGGGGGACCTCCGGAAACACCATATATTTT.

The rearrangement links TRBV27 to TRBJ1-2; D unclear. The CDR3 is 14 residues long. Per the germline V gene, CDR1 is MNHEY and CDR2 is SMNVEV (reference sequence). The V gene lost 5 bases and the J gene lost 7 bases, with 17 bases spanning the gap. CDR3 loop: CASSIRGTLVGYTF. DNA of the CDR3: TGTGCCAGCAGTATACGTGGAACGCTGGTTGGCTACACCTTC.

The rearrangement uses TRBV5-1 and TRBJ1-1; D uncertain. The CDR3 consists of 15 residues. V was clipped by 3 bases and J by 0 bases, with 12 bases between them. Germline values: CDR1 SGHRS, CDR2 YFSETQ. Written as DNA, the CDR3 is TGCGCCAGCAGCTCCCTGACCGGAGTGAACACTGAAGCTTTCTTT. This codes for CASSSLTGVNTEAFF.

V is TRBV5-1 and J is TRBJ2-3; 7 bases line up with TRBD1. The CDR3 has 16 residues. Germline assignment: CDR1 SGHRS and CDR2 YFSETQ. The V and J ends lost 0 bases and 3 bases, in that order; junction bases with no gene match: 7. The CDR3 protein is CASSLDYGTETDTQYF. The CDR3 DNA sequence: TGCGCCAGCAGCTTGGATTATGGGACAGAAACAGATACGCAGTATTTT.

Remarks on this clone: The same CDR3 also results from other DNA sequences found in this sample. The rearrangement uses TRBV5-1 and TRBJ2-7, with D possibly being TRBD1 or TRBD2 (5 bases each). Trimming stripped 2 bases from V and 4 bases from J, with 13 bases between. CDR3 length: 14 amino acids. The germline CDR1 and CDR2 sequences are SGHRS and YFSETQ. DNA of the CDR3: TGCGCCAGCAGCTTCCTCGGGACGGGGTACGAGCAGTACTTC. This translates into CASSFLGTGYEQYF.

The chain has TRBV6-5 and TRBJ1-1; weak D call: TRBD1 (6 bases). Trimming stripped 4 bases from V and 1 base from J, with 10 bases between. This CDR3 contains 14 residues. Germline loops: CDR1 MNHEY, CDR2 SVGAGI. CDR3 nucleotide sequence: TGTGCCAGCAGTTTTCAGGGGAGGAACACTGAAGCTTTCTTT. This codes for CASSFQGRNTEAFF.

This chain joins TRBV7-9 and TRBJ1-2; no reliable D call. This CDR3 has 15 amino acids. Trimming shortened V by 0 bases and J by 8 bases, and 16 bases separated the two germline ends. Germline V gene lookup returns CDR1 SEHNR and CDR2 FQNEAQ (reference sequence). CDR3 protein: CASSLADPPSWGYTF. The CDR3 DNA follows: TGTGCCAGCAGCTTAGCGGACCCCCCCTCCTGGGGCTACACCTTC.

The chain carries TRBV2 and TRBJ2-3; TRBD1 aligns across 8 bases. Germline trimming cut 5 bases from V and 3 bases from J; bases unmatched to any gene: 13. The CDR3 runs to 17 residues. The germline V gene encodes CDR1 SNHLY and CDR2 FYNNEI. The CDR3 region is CASSPLSRGRGTDTQYF. Here the CDR3 DNA reads TGTGCCAGCAGTCCCCTTTCCAGGGGGCGCGGAACAGATACGCAGTATTTT.

The sample holds one count of this clone. The chain carries TRBV7-9 and TRBJ2-7; 9 bases fit TRBD2. The CDR3 is made up of 16 amino acids. Germline CDR1 SEHNR, CDR2 FQNEAQ (reference sequence). The ends lost 5 bases at V and 2 bases at J; junction bases unmatched: 10. Here the CDR3 DNA reads TGTGCCAGCAGCCTAAATAGCGGGAGAGACGCCTACGAGCAGTACTTC. Residues: CASSLNSGRDAYEQYF. The full variable domain, its missing parts supplied by reference TRBV7-9 and TRBJ2-7, is DTGVSQNPRHKITKRGQNVTFRCDPISEHNRLYWYRQTLGQGPEFLTYFQNEAQLEKSRLLSDRFSAERPKGSFSTLEIQRTEQGDSAMYLCASSLNSGRDAYEQYFGPGTRLTVT.

This sequence joins TRBV11-2 and TRBJ1-2; tentative D call: TRBD1 (6 bases). The CDR3 runs 17 residues. Germline lookup yields CDR1 SGHAT and CDR2 FQNNGV. Trimming removed 2 bases at V and 4 bases at J, with 20 bases between. The chain's CDR3 is CASSLITSDSPLYGYTF. For the CDR3, the DNA is TGTGCCAGCAGCTTAATCACCTCGGACAGTCCCCTCTATGGCTACACCTTC.

The chain employs TRBV12-5 and TRBJ1-5, with D perhaps TRBD1 (5 bases). Trimming left V 1 base short and J 4 bases short, with 14 bases between. The CDR3 covers 16 residues. In germline, CDR1 is LGHNT, CDR2 FRNRAP. CDR3 nucleotide sequence: TGTGCTAGTGGTTTGGCCGTGACAGAGAGGAATCAGCCCCAGCATTTT. Its translation is CASGLAVTERNQPQHF.

The V gene is TRBV19, the J gene TRBJ1-2, with D possibly matching TRBD1 (5 bases). The CDR3 consists of 14 residues. The V and J ends lost 0 bases and 3 bases respectively, with 8 bases between them. CDR1 is LNHDA, CDR2 SQIVND, per germline (reference sequence). The CDR3 is CASSIEGLDYGYTF. DNA for the CDR3: TGTGCCAGTAGTATAGAGGGGCTAGACTATGGCTACACCTTC. The whole variable domain, filled in from reference TRBV19 and TRBJ1-2, reads DGGITQSPKYLFRKEGQNVTLSCEQNLNHDAMYWYRQDPGQGLRLIYYSQIVNDFQKGDIAEGYSVSREKKESFPLTVTSAQKNPTAFYLCASSIEGLDYGYTFGSGTRLTVV.

The chain is built from TRBV15 and TRBJ2-1; possible D gene TRBD2, 6 bases. Germline V gene data show CDR1 as LNHNV and CDR2 as YYDKDF (reference sequence). The CDR3 contains 15 residues. Trimming stripped 0 bases from V and 4 bases from J, with 10 bases between. CDR3 DNA sequence: TGTGCCACCAGCAGAGATCGGAGGGGATACAATGAGCAGTTCTTC. Amino acid sequence: CATSRDRRGYNEQFF.

This chain joins TRBV29-1 and TRBJ2-3; D is undetermined. The length of the CDR3 is 12 residues. CDR1 and CDR2 from the germline V gene are SQVTM and ANQGSEA. V was cut by 2 bases and J by 4 bases, with 7 bases left in between. The CDR3 is CSVELIADTQYF. The DNA of the CDR3 is TGCAGCGTTGAACTAATTGCAGATACGCAGTATTTT.

This chain links TRBV13 with TRBJ2-2, with no clear D. This CDR3 has 16 residues. Germline lookup yields CDR1 PRHDT and CDR2 FYEKMQ (reference sequence). The V and J ends lost 4 bases and 2 bases respectively, with 14 bases between them. The CDR3 loop reads CASSSVGQPNTGELFF. As DNA, the CDR3 is TGTGCCAGCAGCTCGGTAGGCCAGCCAAACACCGGGGAGCTGTTTTTT. Full variable domain (outside the CDR3, taken from reference TRBV13 and TRBJ2-2): AAGVIQSPRHLIKEKRETATLKCYPIPRHDTVYWYQQGPGQDPQFLISFYEKMQSDKGSIPDRFSAQQFSDYHSELNMSSLELGDSALYFCASSSVGQPNTGELFFGEGSRLTVL.

J is TRBJ1-2 and V is TRBV5-1; D is uncertain. This CDR3 region has 12 residues. Trimming took 2 bases from V and 6 from J, leaving 8 bases between them. From germline, CDR1 is SGHRS and CDR2 YFSETQ. CDR3 sequence: CASSFASDGYTF. The CDR3 bases are TGCGCCAGCAGCTTTGCTTCGGATGGCTACACCTTC.